This TCR beta chain was sequenced in a study of OX40 agonist ivuxolimab in advanced cancers. Overall study context: Ivuxolimab is an agonistic anti-OX40 (CD134) antibody, and patients were treated with it.

The study, taken as a whole, reports: Blood T cells, both CD4+ and CD8+, expanded clonally by week 6 at 0.1 to 3.0 mg/kg. Fewer expanded clones were found on average in CD4+ than in CD8+ T cells. Specificity for antigen went undetermined in the expanded peripheral T cells.

Germline CDR1 SGHDT, CDR2 YYEEEE. CDR3 length: 14 residues. To note about this clone: Its cognate antigen is unknown.

Data came from immunoSEQ multiplex PCR; TCRdb stores just in-frame clones and leaves some out. The table shows fewer than 65,000 clones, with approximately 90% occurring only once. The V gene is TRBV5-6, the J gene TRBJ2-5; TRBD1 might be the D (5 bases). The J call is uncertain, as TRBJ2-7 better fits the DNA end. The clonotype was recovered from an adult with an advanced solid tumor such as melanoma, head and neck, liver or kidney cancer. The sequencing used CD4+ or CD8+ T cells sorted from blood, collected in a trial of the OX40 agonist ivuxolimab. CDR3 coding DNA: TGTGCCAGCAGTTTTCAGGGAACTACCTACGAGCAGTACTTC. Translation gives CASSFQGTTYEQYF.